This T cell receptor (beta chain) derives from a study of somatic mutations in cytotoxic T cells in rheumatoid arthritis. Study context: Patient blood, over 25 ml in EDTA, was obtained immediately after diagnosis and prior to the start of any treatment. Study-level findings and limits: A rise in CD8+ clonality with age was seen in rheumatoid arthritis patients but not in healthy controls. Measured CD8+ T-cell clonality, a value compared between rheumatoid arthritis patients and age-matched healthy controls, did not differ significantly.

After removal of 3 bases from V and 3 bases from J, the junction contained 9 bases not matched to a gene. The germline gives CDR1 MDHEN, CDR2 SYDVKM. The CDR3 consists of 17 residues. Points on this clone: The antigen remains unidentified.

After CD4+ and CD8+ cells were isolated by positive magnetic bead selection, their purity was checked by flow cytometry. Clones were sequenced by immunoSEQ multiplex PCR, and TCRdb holds only the in-frame ones, with some missing. The sample includes tens of thousands of clones, about 80% of them seen just once. The chain has TRBV28 and TRBJ1-5; 9 nucleotides agree with TRBD1. The specimen was CD8+ T cells sorted from blood. The origin of this receptor is an adult with rheumatoid arthritis. For the CDR3, the DNA is TGTGCCAGCAGTTTTGTGGGGGGACAGGGCGTCAATCAGCCCCAGCATTTT. It encodes CASSFVGGQGVNQPQHF. The whole variable domain, remainder taken from reference TRBV28 and TRBJ1-5, is DVKVTQSSRYLVKRTGEKVFLECVQDMDHENMFWYRQDPGLGLRLIYFSYDVKMKEKGDIPEGYSVSREKKERFSLILESASTNQTSMYLCASSFVGGQGVNQPQHFGDGTRLSIL.